This TCR beta chain was profiled in a study of T cell repertoires in cytomegalovirus infection. Study-wide context: Indicated by public TCR beta signatures were CMV infection and matching HLA type. Study observations and caveats: CMV carriers with the relevant HLA were identified by cumulative public TCR beta family frequency. It was HLA-C-restricted CMV-specific TCR beta clonotypes that dominated the response ex vivo.

One entry per CDR3 protein results from TCRdb running MiXCR on the reads. This table has about 530,000 distinct CDR3 sequences, more than 25% appearing once. The sample holds many counts of this clonotype. Its antigen is as yet unknown. Trimming removed 5 bases at V and 8 bases at J, with 21 bases between. This CDR3 has 15 residues. Germline CDR1 reads SGHTA; CDR2 reads FQGNSA. The V gene is TRBV7-2, the J gene TRBJ1-2, with D possibly matching TRBD1 (5 bases). The sequencing sample was made of PBMCs. This receptor was obtained from a human donor in good health (CMV status not recorded). Some clones in this sample may be carry-over from other donors' samples. CDR3 nucleotide sequence: TGTGCCAGCAGCGCGGGGGTATGGTCCGATCGAGGCTACACCTTC. Amino acid sequence: CASSAGVWSDRGYTF.